This T cell receptor beta chain came from a study of T cells after yellow fever vaccination. Study results and limitations: Overlap between CD4 and CD8 compartments was detected for a small share of clonotypes.

The CDR3 spans 13 residues. Germline CDR1 reads SEHNR; CDR2 reads FQNEAQ (reference sequence). Deletions cut 3 bases from V and 7 bases from J, with 12 bases between. This clonotype has only a few counts. Its antigen is as yet unknown. A single record per CDR3 protein comes from TCRdb applying MiXCR to the 5' RACE reads. The repertoire holds more than 300,000 distinct CDR3 sequences, with 6.8% as singletons. The input for sequencing was PBMCs, taken around 45 days after the first yellow fever vaccination. The TCR sequence derives from a man younger than 30 who received the YFV17D yellow fever vaccine. The rearrangement uses TRBV7-9 and TRBJ1-1, with D possibly TRBD1 on 5 matching bases. CDR3 in amino acids: CASSFPPRDEAFF. The CDR3 DNA is TGTGCCAGCAGCTTTCCCCCCAGGGATGAAGCTTTCTTT. Full variable domain (missing parts from reference TRBV7-9 and TRBJ1-1): DTGVSQNPRHKITKRGQNVTFRCDPISEHNRLYWYRQTLGQGPEFLTYFQNEAQLEKSRLLSDRFSAERPKGSFSTLEIQRTEQGDSAMYLCASSFPPRDEAFFGQGTRLTVV.